Listed below are T cell receptor beta chains from one sample, sequenced in a study of radiation and T cells in renal cell carcinoma. Data came from immunoSEQ multiplex PCR; TCRdb stores just in-frame clones and leaves some out. There are 100,000 to 150,000 clones in the sample; around 82% occur only once, and roughly 6.2% lies in the top ten. Sequencing used blood, obtained from a patient whose treatment included radiotherapy and nephrectomy. Source of these receptors: a man in his fifties with renal cell carcinoma. CDR3s include the opening cysteine and the closing phenylalanine or tryptophan. D genes are given only for firm matches. Not all rows give a size; the values are once, few, many and, for expanded clones, a class.

j_call clone_size d_call v_call cdr3_length cdr3_aa cdr3_nt
TRBJ2-7 NA TRBD2 TRBV5-4 16 CASSLRLAGEFYEQYF TGTGCCAGCAGCTTAAGACTAGCGGGAGAGTTCTACGAGCAGTACTTC
TRBJ1-1 NA NA TRBV4-2 15 CASSQVLQMNTEAFF TGTGCCAGCAGCCAAGTTTTACAGATGAACACTGAAGCTTTCTTT
TRBJ1-1 NA NA TRBV5-1 14 CASSLQGSNTEAFF TGCGCCAGCAGCTTACAGGGATCAAACACTGAAGCTTTCTTT
TRBJ2-1 NA TRBD2 TRBV9 20 CASSVAFSGLAGVDYNEQFF TGTGCCAGCAGCGTAGCATTCTCCGGGCTAGCGGGGGTCGACTACAATGAGCAGTTCTTC
TRBJ2-7 NA NA TRBV4-2 16 CASSQVVPTESYEQYF TGTGCCAGCAGCCAAGTTGTACCCACGGAATCCTACGAGCAGTACTTC
TRBJ1-5 NA TRBD1 TRBV4-3 15 CASSSGQGDNQPQHF TGCGCCAGCAGCTCGGGACAGGGGGACAATCAGCCCCAGCATTTT
TRBJ2-3 NA TRBD1 TRBV5-1 18 CASSFGPDRGTPQRTQYF TGCGCCAGCAGCTTTGGCCCCGACAGGGGGACCCCACAGAGGACGCAGTATTTT
TRBJ2-3 NA TRBD2 TRBV4-1 15 CASSQDAGGTDTQYF TGCGCCAGCAGCCAAGATGCGGGAGGCACAGATACGCAGTATTTT
TRBJ2-1 NA NA TRBV15 11 CATSSYNEQFF TGTGCCACCAGCAGTTACAATGAGCAGTTCTTC
TRBJ1-2 NA TRBD1 TRBV6-6 14 CASSSMDRGGGYTF TGTGCCAGCAGTTCCATGGACAGGGGAGGTGGCTACACCTTC
TRBJ2-5 few NA TRBV7-9 14 CASSLSQSQETQYF TGTGCCAGCAGCTTATCACAGAGCCAAGAGACCCAGTACTTC
TRBJ2-7 NA NA TRBV5-1 15 CASSLVPGVSYEQYF TGCGCCAGCAGCTTGGTCCCAGGGGTGAGTTACGAGCAGTACTTC
TRBJ1-1 NA NA TRBV6-5 13 CASRALRGDEAFF TGTGCCAGCAGGGCGCTGAGAGGGGATGAAGCTTTCTTT
TRBJ2-7 few NA TRBV6-5 13 CASSSNVLIEQYF TGTGCCAGCAGTTCGAACGTACTCATCGAGCAGTACTTC
TRBJ1-1 NA NA TRBV7-9 14 CASSLMDGNTEAFF TGTGCCAGCAGCTTAATGGACGGGAACACTGAAGCTTTCTTT
TRBJ2-7 few NA TRBV11-1 12 CASSYRTGEQYF TGTGCCAGCAGCTACAGAACTGGGGAGCAGTACTTC
TRBJ2-2 NA TRBD1 TRBV5-1 16 CASRRYLTGDTGELFF TGCGCCAGCAGACGGTACTTAACAGGGGACACCGGGGAGCTGTTTTTT
TRBJ2-1 NA TRBD1 TRBV10-3 13 CAINGQGSNEQFF TGTGCCATCAACGGACAGGGTTCGAATGAGCAGTTCTTC
TRBJ1-5 NA NA TRBV6-1 12 CASMDGNQPQHF TGTGCCAGCATGGATGGCAATCAGCCCCAGCATTTT
TRBJ2-5 NA TRBD2 TRBV19 15 CASSPNSGGVETQYF TGTGCCAGTAGTCCCAACTCGGGGGGAGTCGAGACCCAGTACTTC